This entry lists 22 T cell receptor beta chains sequenced from one sample in a study of T cell repertoires in cytomegalovirus infection. A single record per CDR3 protein comes from TCRdb applying MiXCR to the reads. The sample holds some 600,000 distinct CDR3 sequences, 24% seen once. The sequenced material came from CD8+ T cells from PBMCs. These receptors were obtained from a human donor in good health (CMV status not recorded). Some clones in this sample may be carry-over from other donors' samples.

The table lists this clonotype with a few counts. The limits of the CDR3 on the DNA are not certain, so only TCRdb's listed CDR3 is given. The rearrangement joins TRBV28 to TRBJ2-4; whether TRBD1, the table's D call, matches the DNA was not checked. The CDR3 region is 19 residues in length, termini included. Germline V gene sequence: CDR1 MDHEN, CDR2 SYDVKM. CDR3 sequence: CASSFLWTGSGGDKNIQYF.

V is TRBV29-1 and J is TRBJ1-3, with D unresolved. V was cut by 6 bases and J by 1 base, with 10 bases left in between. Germline values: CDR1 SQVTM, CDR2 ANQGSEA. This CDR3 spans 13 amino acids. This CDR3 reads CSVRSKSGNTIYF. CDR3 nucleotides: TGCAGCGTCAGAAGCAAGTCTGGAAACACCATATATTTT. Looking up the rest from reference TRBV29-1 and TRBJ1-3 gives the full variable domain: SAVISQKPSRDICQRGTSLTIQCQVDSQVTMMFWYRQQPGQSLTLIATANQGSEATYESGFVIDKFPISRPNLTFSTLTVSNMSPEDSSIYLCSVRSKSGNTIYFGEGSWLTVV.

V usage is TRBV4-1 and J usage is TRBJ2-3; 8 nucleotides line up with TRBD2. Germline CDR1 reads MGHRA; CDR2 reads YSYEKL. The CDR3 runs to 18 residues. After removal of 4 bases from V and 2 bases from J, the junction contained 14 bases not matched to a gene. CDR3 region: CASSPGGGVAGPTDTQYF. In nucleotides, the CDR3 is TGCGCCAGCAGCCCTGGAGGGGGAGTAGCGGGGCCCACAGATACGCAGTATTTT.

CDR3 bases: TGTGCCACCAGCAGACGACAGGGAAATCAGCCCCAGCATTTT. Translating it yields CATSRRQGNQPQHF. The chain combines TRBV15 with TRBJ1-5, with 7 bases aligning to TRBD1. V dropped 2 bases and J dropped 4; count of bases not matched to a gene: 2. CDR3 length: 14 residues. Germline assignment: CDR1 LNHNV and CDR2 YYDKDF (reference sequence). Using reference TRBV15 and TRBJ1-5 for the parts outside the CDR3, the full variable domain is DAMVIQNPRYQVTQFGKPVTLSCSQTLNHNVMYWYQQKSSQAPKLLFHYYDKDFNNEADTPDNFQSRRPNTSFCFLDIRSPGLGDTAMYLCATSRRQGNQPQHFGDGTRLSIL.

This clonotype came up a few times. The chain couples TRBV12-3 or TRBV12-4 to TRBJ2-1, with a possible D match to TRBD1 (6 bases). The CDR3 covers 15 residues. Deletions cut 6 bases from V and 6 bases from J, with 18 bases between. CDR3 sequence reads: CASSPAGQYPNEQFF. CDR3 coding DNA: TGTGCCAGCAGCCCTGCCGGACAGTATCCCAATGAGCAGTTCTTC.

In its sample, this clonotype was seen a few times. J is TRBJ2-1 and V is TRBV5-1, with TRBD2 matching 11 bases. This CDR3 region has 17 residues. Per the germline V gene, CDR1 is SGHRS and CDR2 is YFSETQ. Trimming at V came to 3 bases and at J to 4 bases, leaving 9 bases not matched to a gene. The CDR3 DNA reads as TGCGCCAGCAGCTACTTAGCGGGGGGGCCTATTTACAATGAGCAGTTCTTC. This gives the protein CASSYLAGGPIYNEQFF.

The table lists this clonotype with a few counts. The chain is built from TRBV7-9 and TRBJ1-5; no clear D. Trimming removed 7 bases from V and 7 bases from J, with 11 bases in between. Germline lookup yields CDR1 SEHNR and CDR2 FQNEAQ (reference sequence). The CDR3 is 12 residues long. The CDR3 DNA follows: TGTGCCAGCACTAGTTCAGGACAGCCCCAGCATTTT. Translating it yields CASTSSGQPQHF. The whole variable domain, remainder taken from reference TRBV7-9 and TRBJ1-5, is DTGVSQNPRHKITKRGQNVTFRCDPISEHNRLYWYRQTLGQGPEFLTYFQNEAQLEKSRLLSDRFSAERPKGSFSTLEIQRTEQGDSAMYLCASTSSGQPQHFGDGTRLSIL.

This clonotype came up a few times. CDR3 sequence reads: CASSTDRVQGTQYF. The DNA for the CDR3 is TGTGCCAGCAGCACCGACCGTGTGCAGGGTACGCAGTATTTT. This rearrangement joins TRBV7-9 to TRBJ2-3; maybe TRBD1 (5 bases). V lost 5 bases and J lost 8, with 17 bases in between. This CDR3 has 14 amino acids. Per germline, CDR1 SEHNR and CDR2 FQNEAQ (reference sequence). Combining the CDR3 with reference TRBV7-9 and TRBJ2-3 gives the whole variable domain DTGVSQNPRHKITKRGQNVTFRCDPISEHNRLYWYRQTLGQGPEFLTYFQNEAQLEKSRLLSDRFSAERPKGSFSTLEIQRTEQGDSAMYLCASSTDRVQGTQYFGPGTRLTVL.

This clonotype was detected many times. This chain joins TRBV6-2 or TRBV6-3 and TRBJ2-1; D possibly corresponds to TRBD2 (6 bases). V lost 2 bases and J lost 10, with 15 bases in between. The CDR3 runs to 14 residues. CDR1 and CDR2 from the germline V gene are MNHEY and SVGEGT. The CDR3 protein is CASSYGGGSGEQFF. DNA for the CDR3: TGTGCCAGCAGTTACGGTGGGGGGTCAGGGGAGCAGTTCTTC.

This chain links TRBV20-1 with TRBJ2-7, with D perhaps matching TRBD1 (5 bases). Germline loops: CDR1 DFQATT, CDR2 SNEGSKA (reference sequence). The CDR3 sequence is 15 residues long. The V end lost 3 bases, the J end lost 2 bases, and 17 bases lay between the germline ends. CDR3 in amino acids: CSARDGLGQTYEQYV. The CDR3 DNA is TGCAGTGCTAGGGATGGCCTGGGGCAAACCTACGAGCAGTACGTC.

This clonotype was detected many times. The chain has TRBV7-2 and TRBJ2-1; the D is unclear. Germline CDR1 is SGHTA and CDR2 is FQGNSA. This CDR3 has 14 residues. The V end was cut by 2 bases, the J end by 4 bases, with 9 bases between. CDR3 DNA sequence: TGTGCCAGCAGCTTAATTGCAGATTACAATGAGCAGTTCTTC. It codes for CASSLIADYNEQFF.

This chain links TRBV28 with TRBJ2-1, with TRBD1 identical over 9 bases. The length of the CDR3 is 15 residues. J lost 8 bases, V lost 5 bases, and 10 bases had no gene match. Germline CDR1 is MDHEN and CDR2 is SYDVKM. The CDR3 DNA sequence: TGTGCCAGCAGTCCACGGGACAGGGTTGTGGATGAGCAGTTCTTC. As protein: CASSPRDRVVDEQFF. The complete variable domain, with remaining parts taken from reference TRBV28 and TRBJ2-1, reads DVKVTQSSRYLVKRTGEKVFLECVQDMDHENMFWYRQDPGLGLRLIYFSYDVKMKEKGDIPEGYSVSREKKERFSLILESASTNQTSMYLCASSPRDRVVDEQFFGPGTRLTVL.

The chain has TRBV2 and TRBJ2-3; 10 bases fit TRBD2. CDR1 and CDR2 from the germline V gene are SNHLY and FYNNEI. The V segment lost 5 bases and the J segment 0 bases; nucleotides outside the gene matches: 2. CDR3 size: 15 residues. This chain's CDR3 is CASSKGLASTDTQYF. DNA of the CDR3: TGTGCCAGCAGTAAGGGACTAGCGAGCACAGATACGCAGTATTTT. The whole variable domain, remainder taken from reference TRBV2 and TRBJ2-3, is EPEVTQTPSHQVTQMGQEVILRCVPISNHLYFYWYRQILGQKVEFLVSFYNNEISEKSEIFDDQFSVERPDGSNFTLKIRSTKLEDSAMYFCASSKGLASTDTQYFGPGTRLTVL.

In its sample, this clonotype was seen many times. The chain couples TRBV7-2 to TRBJ1-5; perhaps TRBD1 as D (5 bases). The CDR3 is made up of 15 amino acids. The V gene's germline CDR1 is SGHTA and CDR2 FQGNSA. V dropped 4 bases and J dropped 0 bases, with 10 bases sitting between them. In DNA form, the CDR3 reads TGTGCCAGCAGCTGGGGGGTCGGTAGCAATCAGCCCCAGCATTTT. It codes for CASSWGVGSNQPQHF.

V is TRBV28 and J is TRBJ2-3; D perhaps matches TRBD2 (6 bases). V dropped 8 bases and J dropped 2 bases, with 14 bases sitting between them. Looked up from germline, CDR1 is MDHEN and CDR2 is SYDVKM. CDR3 length equals 14 residues. The CDR3 coding sequence is TGTGCCAGCGGCGGGACGTTTGCCACAGATACGCAGTATTTT. This gives the protein CASGGTFATDTQYF.

This chain links TRBV6-2 or TRBV6-3 with TRBJ2-1; D gene uncertain. The germline V gene has CDR1 MNHEY and CDR2 SVGEGT. The CDR3 runs 13 residues. Trimming left V 0 bases short and J 7 bases short, with 7 bases between. The CDR3 DNA reads TGTGCCAGCAGTTACTCGATTCAGAATGAGCAGTTCTTC. Residues: CASSYSIQNEQFF.

This clonotype is a singleton in its sample. The rearrangement uses TRBV28 and TRBJ1-1; no firm D call. The CDR3 totals 16 residues. Trimming took 8 bases from V and 1 from J, leaving 20 bases between them. From germline, CDR1 is MDHEN and CDR2 SYDVKM. This CDR3 is CASRRVYSSGNTEAFF. The CDR3 DNA reads TGTGCCAGCCGACGGGTCTATAGTTCGGGGAACACTGAAGCTTTCTTT.

In the case of this clonotype: Given a much more abundant clone one base away, this may be a read error. The rearrangement joins TRBV7-4 to TRBJ1-2; tentative D call: TRBD1 (5 bases). CDR1 and CDR2 from the germline V gene are SGHVT and SQSDAQ. The CDR3 is made up of 12 amino acids. CDR3 sequence reads: CVTEGQGYGYTF. The DNA of the CDR3 is TGTGTCACCGAGGGGCAAGGCTATGGCTACACCTTC.

Here the CDR3 reads CAREAGTEAFF. Here the CDR3 DNA reads TGTGCCCGAGAGGCGGGGACTGAAGCTTTCTTT. This rearrangement joins TRBV2 to TRBJ1-1; D gene ambiguous. The germline V gene encodes CDR1 SNHLY and CDR2 FYNNEI. There are 11 residues in the CDR3. With 11 bases removed from V and 5 bases from J, the gap between germline ends came to 12 bases.

This rearrangement joins TRBV27 to TRBJ2-3; D possibly corresponds to TRBD2 (6 bases). V was clipped by 5 bases and J by 8 bases, with 14 bases between them. The CDR3 is 13 amino acids. Looked up from germline, CDR1 is MNHEY and CDR2 is SMNVEV (reference sequence). The CDR3 DNA follows: TGTGCCAGCAGTGCAGGGCTCGGGGGTACGCAGTATTTT. This codes for CASSAGLGGTQYF.

The V call is TRBV7-2, the J call TRBJ2-7; 9 positions match TRBD1. V lost 5 bases, J lost 9 bases, and 11 bases stayed unmatched. The germline CDR1 and CDR2 sequences are SGHTA and FQGNSA. This CDR3 is 14 amino acids long. The CDR3, as DNA: TGTGCCAGCAGCGGGACAGGGTTATCTGGAGCGCAGTACGTC. Its protein is CASSGTGLSGAQYV.

This clonotype was seen only a few times. The V gene is TRBV29-1, the J gene TRBJ1-2; perhaps TRBD1 as D (5 bases). The CDR3 length is 17 residues. V was trimmed by 3 bases and J by 5 bases, leaving 25 bases between them. The germline CDR1 and CDR2 sequences are SQVTM and ANQGSEA. The chain's CDR3 is CSVDKGFSRGEPYGYTF. CDR3 DNA: TGCAGCGTTGATAAAGGATTCTCCCGAGGGGAACCTTATGGCTACACCTTC.